The source of this T cell receptor beta chain is a study of T cell repertoires in cytomegalovirus infection (dated by TCRdb to between 2018 and 2021). Regarding the study in general: Peptide stimulations targeted recently identified HLA-C-restricted CMV epitopes, whose presentation resists viral immunomodulation, together with well-studied HLA-B-restricted epitopes. The HLA type of each donor mattered for the analysis, because public TCR beta signatures pointed to carriage of CMV infection along with the matching HLA type. Overall study results and their limits: The ex vivo response was dominated by HLA-C-restricted CMV-specific TCR beta clonotypes, which also provided the single most frequent clonotype in two of eight donors. In both this cohort and an independent cohort of over 350 donors, the cumulative frequency of public TCR beta family members distinguished carriers of CMV infection plus the relevant HLA type.

Sample treatment or condition, as interpreted from the label and publication: in vitro stimulation with specific CMV peptide epitopes to enrich CMV-specific T cells. Taken from cysteine to phenylalanine, the CDR3 has 14 residues. Solely the CDR3 DNA is kept, with 42 bases framed from the first base. From the germline V gene, CDR1 is SGHAT and CDR2 is FQNNGV. V loses 4 bases of germline sequence and J loses 2 bases, and the interval between the two ends is 12 bases. On this clonotype: It has no known antigen specificity. No much larger clonotype is one base removed from it; base qualities were not supplied.

TCRdb shows the sequencer as Illumina HiSeq 1500. TCRdb reprocessed the public reads (quality trimming at Q25 with fastp, clone calling with MiXCR) and kept in-frame beta chains. Each record represents a unique CDR3 protein, reported with the most common genes and DNA among its rows. This sample is represented by roughly 570,000 distinct CDR3 sequences; almost 40% of them were singletons. About 48% of the sample is held by the ten biggest clonotypes. The chain employs TRBV11-2 and TRBJ2-7; no D gene is confidently identified. The sequenced sample was cultured PBMCs, obtained from culture after CMV antigen stimulation. The clonotype was recovered from a human donor in good health (CMV status not recorded). Some clones in this sample may be carry-over from other donors' samples. The CDR3 protein sequence reads: CASSSPRVAYEQYF. The nucleotides read TGTGCCAGCAGCTCCCCCCGGGTAGCCTACGAGCAGTACTTC.